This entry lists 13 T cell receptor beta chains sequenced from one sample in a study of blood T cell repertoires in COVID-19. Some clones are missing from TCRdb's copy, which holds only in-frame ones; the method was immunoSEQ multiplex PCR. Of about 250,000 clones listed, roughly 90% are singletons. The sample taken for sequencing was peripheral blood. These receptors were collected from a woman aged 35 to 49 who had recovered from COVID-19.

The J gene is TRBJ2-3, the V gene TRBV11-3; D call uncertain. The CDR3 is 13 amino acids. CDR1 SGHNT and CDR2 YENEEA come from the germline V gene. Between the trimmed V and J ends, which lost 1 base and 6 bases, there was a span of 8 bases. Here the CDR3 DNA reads TGTGCCAGCAGCTTAGGGCTTAAGGATACGCAGTATTTT. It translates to CASSLGLKDTQYF.

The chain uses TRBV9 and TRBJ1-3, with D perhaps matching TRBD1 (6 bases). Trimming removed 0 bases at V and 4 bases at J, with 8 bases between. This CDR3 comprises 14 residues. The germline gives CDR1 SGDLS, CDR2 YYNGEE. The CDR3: CASSVAGQGNTIYF. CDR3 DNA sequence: TGTGCCAGCAGCGTAGCGGGACAAGGAAACACCATATATTTT.

CDR3 nucleotide sequence: TGTGCCAGCAGCCGAAAGGGTCGGGAAACCTACGAGCAGTACTTC. Its translation: CASSRKGRETYEQYF. J is TRBJ2-7 and V is TRBV14; TRBD2 is a possible D gene (5 bases). This CDR3 has 15 residues. Deletions cut 4 bases from V and 2 bases from J, with 15 bases between. Germline CDR1 is SGHDN and CDR2 is FVKESK.

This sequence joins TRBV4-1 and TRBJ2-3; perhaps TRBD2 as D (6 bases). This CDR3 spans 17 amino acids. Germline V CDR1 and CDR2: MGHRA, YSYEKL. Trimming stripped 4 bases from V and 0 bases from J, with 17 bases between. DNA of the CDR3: TGCGCCAGCAGCCCGTATGGACTAACCTCTAGCACAGATACGCAGTATTTT. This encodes CASSPYGLTSSTDTQYF.

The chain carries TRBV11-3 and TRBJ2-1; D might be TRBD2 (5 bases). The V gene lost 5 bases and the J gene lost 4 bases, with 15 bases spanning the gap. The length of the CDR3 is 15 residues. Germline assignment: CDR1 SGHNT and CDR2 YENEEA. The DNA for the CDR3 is TGTGCCAGCAGCCGAGATAGCCCGGGGTACAATGAGCAGTTCTTC. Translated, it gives CASSRDSPGYNEQFF.

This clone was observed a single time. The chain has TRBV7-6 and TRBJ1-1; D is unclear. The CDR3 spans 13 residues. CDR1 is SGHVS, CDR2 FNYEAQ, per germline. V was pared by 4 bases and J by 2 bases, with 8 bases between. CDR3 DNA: TGTGCCAGCAGCTCCGCAGGTAACACTGAAGCTTTCTTT. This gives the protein CASSSAGNTEAFF.

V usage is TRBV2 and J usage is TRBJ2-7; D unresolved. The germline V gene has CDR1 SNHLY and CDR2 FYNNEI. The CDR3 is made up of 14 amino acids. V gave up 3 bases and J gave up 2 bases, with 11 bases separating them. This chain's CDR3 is CASSDRTSTYEQYF. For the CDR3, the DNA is TGTGCCAGCAGTGATCGAACTTCCACCTACGAGCAGTACTTC.

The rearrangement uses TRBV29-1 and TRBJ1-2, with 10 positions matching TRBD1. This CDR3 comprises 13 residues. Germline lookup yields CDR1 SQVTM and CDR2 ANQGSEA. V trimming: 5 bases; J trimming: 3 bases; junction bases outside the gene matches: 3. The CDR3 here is CSVLTGGDYGYTF. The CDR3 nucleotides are TGCAGCGTTTTGACAGGGGGCGACTATGGCTACACCTTC. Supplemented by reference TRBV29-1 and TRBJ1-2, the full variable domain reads SAVISQKPSRDICQRGTSLTIQCQVDSQVTMMFWYRQQPGQSLTLIATANQGSEATYESGFVIDKFPISRPNLTFSTLTVSNMSPEDSSIYLCSVLTGGDYGYTFGSGTRLTVV.

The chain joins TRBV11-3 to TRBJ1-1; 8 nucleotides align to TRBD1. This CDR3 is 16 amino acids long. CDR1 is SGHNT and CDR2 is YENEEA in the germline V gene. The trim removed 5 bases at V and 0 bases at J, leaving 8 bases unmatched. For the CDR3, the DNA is TGTGCCAGCAGCCAACGAGGGACAGGAATGAACACTGAAGCTTTCTTT. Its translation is CASSQRGTGMNTEAFF. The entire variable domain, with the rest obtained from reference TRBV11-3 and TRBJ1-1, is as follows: EAGVVQSPRYKIIEKKQPVAFWCNPISGHNTLYWYLQNLGQGPELLIRYENEEAVDDSQLPKDRFSAERLKGVDSTLKIQPAELGDSAVYLCASSQRGTGMNTEAFFGQGTRLTVV.

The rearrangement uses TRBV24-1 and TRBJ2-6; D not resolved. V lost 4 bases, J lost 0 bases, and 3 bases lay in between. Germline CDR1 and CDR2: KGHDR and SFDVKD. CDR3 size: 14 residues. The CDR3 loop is CATSDSSGANVLTF. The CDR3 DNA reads TGTGCCACCAGTGACAGCTCTGGGGCCAACGTCCTGACTTTC.

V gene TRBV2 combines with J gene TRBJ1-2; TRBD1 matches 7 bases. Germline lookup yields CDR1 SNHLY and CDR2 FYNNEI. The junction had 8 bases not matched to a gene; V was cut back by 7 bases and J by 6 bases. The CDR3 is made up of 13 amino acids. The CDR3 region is CASTRQGRNGYTF. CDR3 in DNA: TGTGCCAGCACCAGACAGGGTAGAAATGGCTACACCTTC.

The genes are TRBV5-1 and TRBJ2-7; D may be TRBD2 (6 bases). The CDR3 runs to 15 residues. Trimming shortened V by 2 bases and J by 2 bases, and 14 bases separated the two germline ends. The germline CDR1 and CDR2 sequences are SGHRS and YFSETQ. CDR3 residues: CASSFGGTAPYEQYF. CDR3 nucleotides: TGCGCCAGCAGCTTTGGGGGGACGGCACCCTACGAGCAGTACTTC.

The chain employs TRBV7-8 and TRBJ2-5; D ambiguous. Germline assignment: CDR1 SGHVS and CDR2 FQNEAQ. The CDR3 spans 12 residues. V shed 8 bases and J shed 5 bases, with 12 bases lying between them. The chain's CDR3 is CASALTPETQYF. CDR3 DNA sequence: TGTGCCAGCGCCCTCACTCCGGAGACCCAGTACTTC.